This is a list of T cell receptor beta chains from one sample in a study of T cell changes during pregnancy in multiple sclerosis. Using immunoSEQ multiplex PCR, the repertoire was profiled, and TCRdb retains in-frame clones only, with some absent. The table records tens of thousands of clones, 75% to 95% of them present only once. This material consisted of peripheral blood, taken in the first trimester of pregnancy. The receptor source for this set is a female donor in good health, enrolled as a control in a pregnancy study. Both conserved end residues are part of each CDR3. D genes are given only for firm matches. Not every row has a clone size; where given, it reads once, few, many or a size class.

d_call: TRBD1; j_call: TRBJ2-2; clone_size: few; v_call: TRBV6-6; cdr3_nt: TGTGCCAGCAGTGACCAGGGGGCCGGGGAGCTGTTTTTT; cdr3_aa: CASSDQGAGELFF
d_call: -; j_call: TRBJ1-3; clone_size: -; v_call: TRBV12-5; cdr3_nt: TGTGCTAGTGGTTTGGTAGCAGGGGCTGGAAACACCATATATTTT; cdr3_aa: CASGLVAGAGNTIYF
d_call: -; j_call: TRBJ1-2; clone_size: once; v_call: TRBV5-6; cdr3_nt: TGTGCCAGCAGCCCCGTGTCCCTAAATGACAGAGCTAACTATGGCTACACCTTC; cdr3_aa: CASSPVSLNDRANYGYTF
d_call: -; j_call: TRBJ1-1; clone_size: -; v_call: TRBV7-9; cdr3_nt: TGTGCCAGCAGCTTGGGGCAGGGGAATGAAGCTTTCTTT; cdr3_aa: CASSLGQGNEAFF
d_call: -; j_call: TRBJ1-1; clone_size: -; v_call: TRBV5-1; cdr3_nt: TGCGCCAGCAGCAAATGGGGGGGTTACACTGAAGCTTTCTTT; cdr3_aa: CASSKWGGYTEAFF
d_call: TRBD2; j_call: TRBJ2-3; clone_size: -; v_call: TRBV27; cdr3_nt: TGTGCCAGCAGGCGGGAGTCAAACACAGATACGCAGTATTTT; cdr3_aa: CASRRESNTDTQYF
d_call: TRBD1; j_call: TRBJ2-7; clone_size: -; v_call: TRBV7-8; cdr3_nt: TGTGCCAGCGGAGGCGGGGACAGGGGGGGTAACGAGCAGTACTTC; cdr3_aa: CASGGGDRGGNEQYF
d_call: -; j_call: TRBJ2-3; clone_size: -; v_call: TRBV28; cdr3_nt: TGTGCCAGCAGTCCACGGACGGGGAGCGTCGTTCCAGATACGCAGTATTTT; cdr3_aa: CASSPRTGSVVPDTQYF
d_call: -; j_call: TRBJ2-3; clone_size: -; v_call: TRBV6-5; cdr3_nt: TGTGCCAGCAGGGGCGTTGACACCTACACAGATACGCAGTATTTT; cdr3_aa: CASRGVDTYTDTQYF
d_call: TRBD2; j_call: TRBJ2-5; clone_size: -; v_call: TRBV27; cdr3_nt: TGTGCCAGCAGCCGGGGACTAGCGGGGGGAGAGACCCAGTACTTC; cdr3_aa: CASSRGLAGGETQYF
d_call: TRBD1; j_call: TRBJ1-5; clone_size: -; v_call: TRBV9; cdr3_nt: TGTGCCAGCAGCGAGGGACAGCCGCCCCAGCATTTT; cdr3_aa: CASSEGQPPQHF
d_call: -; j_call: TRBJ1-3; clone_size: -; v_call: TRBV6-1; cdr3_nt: TGTGCCAGCGATCTGAGTGGTGGAAACACCATATATTTT; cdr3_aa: CASDLSGGNTIYF
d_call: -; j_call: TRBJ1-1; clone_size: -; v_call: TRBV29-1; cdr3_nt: TGCAGCGCCGGGATTGGGGGGTTTAGCACTGAAGCTTTCTTT; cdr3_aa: CSAGIGGFSTEAFF
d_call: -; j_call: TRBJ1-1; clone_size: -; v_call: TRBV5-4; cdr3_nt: TGTGCCAGCAGCTCGGGAGGGGGGGACACTGAAGCTTTCTTT; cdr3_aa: CASSSGGGDTEAFF
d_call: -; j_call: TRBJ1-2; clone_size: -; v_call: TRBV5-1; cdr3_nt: TGCGCCAGCAGCCCAGCCGACCCCGATAGCTACTACTATGGCTACACCTTC; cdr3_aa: CASSPADPDSYYYGYTF
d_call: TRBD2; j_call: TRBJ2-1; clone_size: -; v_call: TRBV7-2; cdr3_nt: TGTGCCAGCAGCTCTCCCCCGAGGGTAGCGGGACTATCCTACAATGAGCAGTTCTTC; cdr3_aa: CASSSPPRVAGLSYNEQFF
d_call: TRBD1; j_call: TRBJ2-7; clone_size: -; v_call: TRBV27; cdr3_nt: TGTGCCAGCAGTTTCTGGACAGGGTACCCCTACGAGCAGTACTTC; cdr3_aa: CASSFWTGYPYEQYF
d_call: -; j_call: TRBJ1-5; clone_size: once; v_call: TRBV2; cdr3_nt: TGTGCCAGCAAAGGGGCGGCCCGCAATCAGCCCCAGCATTTT; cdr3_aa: CASKGAARNQPQHF
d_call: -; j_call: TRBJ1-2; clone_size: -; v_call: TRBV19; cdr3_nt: TGTGCCAGTAGCCCCACACAGAACTATGGCTACACCTTC; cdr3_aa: CASSPTQNYGYTF
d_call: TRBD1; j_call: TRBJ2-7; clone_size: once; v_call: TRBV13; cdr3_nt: TGTGCCAGCAGCGTGGACAGGACCTACGAGCAGTACTTC; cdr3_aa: CASSVDRTYEQYF
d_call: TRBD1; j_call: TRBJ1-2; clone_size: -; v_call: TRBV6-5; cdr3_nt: TGTGCCAGCAGTTACTCTCGACAGGGTCGGGGCTATGGCTACACCTTC; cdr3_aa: CASSYSRQGRGYGYTF
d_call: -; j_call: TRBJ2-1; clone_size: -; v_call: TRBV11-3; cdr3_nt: TGTGCCAGCAGCATCGACAGCTCCTACAATGGGCAGTTCTTC; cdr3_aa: CASSIDSSYNGQFF
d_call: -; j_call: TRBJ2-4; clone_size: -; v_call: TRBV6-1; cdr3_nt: TGTGCCAGCGGCGGCTCCCCCTTGGCCAAAAACATTCAGTACTTC; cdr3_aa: CASGGSPLAKNIQYF
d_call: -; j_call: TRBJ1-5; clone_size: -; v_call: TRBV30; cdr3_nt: TGTGCCTGGAATACAGGACACTCTAATCAGCCCCAGCATTTT; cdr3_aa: CAWNTGHSNQPQHF
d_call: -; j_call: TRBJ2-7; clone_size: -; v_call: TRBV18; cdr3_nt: TGTGCCAGCTCACCACGACTATACGAGCAGTACTTC; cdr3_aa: CASSPRLYEQYF
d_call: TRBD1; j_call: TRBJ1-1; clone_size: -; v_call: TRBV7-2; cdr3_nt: TGTGCCAGCAGCGTTCCGGGACAGGGGCCGAACACTGAAGCTTTCTTT; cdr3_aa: CASSVPGQGPNTEAFF
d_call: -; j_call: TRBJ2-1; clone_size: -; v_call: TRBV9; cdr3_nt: TGTGCCAGCAGCGGACTCACAGGGTTCTACAATGAGCAGTTCTTC; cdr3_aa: CASSGLTGFYNEQFF
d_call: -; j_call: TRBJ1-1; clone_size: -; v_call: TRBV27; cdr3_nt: TGTGCCAGCGGGGAACAGGGGAACACTGAAGCTTTCTTT; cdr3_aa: CASGEQGNTEAFF
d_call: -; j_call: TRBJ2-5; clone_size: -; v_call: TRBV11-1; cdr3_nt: TGTGCCAGCAGCGTATACAGGGATCAAGAGACCCAGTACTTC; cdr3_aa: CASSVYRDQETQYF